What follows is one T cell receptor beta chain and its context. Antigen specificity is unknown. V lost 5 bases to trimming and J lost 4 bases, with 23 bases between them. Germline V gene data show CDR1 as SEHNR and CDR2 as FQNEAQ (reference sequence). The length of the CDR3 is 17 residues. Produced via immunoSEQ multiplex PCR; TCRdb's table is partial and in-frame only. Of about 79,000 clones listed, approximately 94% are singletons. The sample comes from a study of cytomegalovirus exposure and HLA in healthy donors. Study conclusions and caveats: The study labeled more than 150 TCR beta chains cytomegalovirus-associated. A later analysis found first-cohort TCR clusters tended to co-occur in the 90 to 150 validation repertoires.

What was sequenced was PBMCs. The clonotype comes from a woman younger than 45 in good health and CMV-seronegative. The V and J genes are TRBV7-9 and TRBJ1-2; tentatively, D is TRBD1 (5 bases). CDR3 amino acids: CASSMGSPGPFRYGYTF. CDR3 DNA sequence: TGTGCCAGCAGCATGGGGTCACCAGGGCCCTTTCGCTATGGCTACACCTTC.